Each of the 30 T cell receptor beta chains below was sequenced from the same sample in a study of chemoradiotherapy in HPV16-positive cancers. Sequencing was performed with immunoSEQ multiplex PCR; in TCRdb, only in-frame clones are kept and a portion is missing. Among under 15,000 clones, approximately 75% were seen once, and the ten largest hold less than 10%. Collection of the sample occurred from a patient who underwent chemoradiotherapy. The source is a human donor with HPV-associated anogenital cancer.

The chain is built from TRBV5-6 and TRBJ1-2; D is perhaps TRBD1 (6 bases). Per the germline V gene, CDR1 is SGHDT and CDR2 is YYEEEE. The CDR3 contains 13 residues. V was trimmed by 4 bases and J by 7 bases, leaving 14 bases between them. The CDR3 region has the DNA TGTGCCAGCAGCGGGGGCCGGGGACCTGGCTACACCTTC. Amino acids: CASSGGRGPGYTF.

The rearrangement uses TRBV20-1 and TRBJ1-4; a weak D match, TRBD1 (5 bases). The CDR3 totals 11 residues. CDR1 DFQATT and CDR2 SNEGSKA come from the germline V gene (reference sequence). The CDR3 is CSGTKGEKLFF. CDR3 nucleotide sequence: TGCAGCGGGACGAAGGGTGAAAAACTGTTTTTT.

V is TRBV6-5 and J is TRBJ1-3; D gene unclear. Germline V gives CDR1 MNHEY, CDR2 SVGAGI. The CDR3 extends over 15 amino acids. V shed 0 bases and J shed 2 bases, with 8 bases lying between them. The CDR3 region is CASSYSTGTGNTIYF. The CDR3 DNA follows: TGTGCCAGCAGTTACTCGACGGGGACTGGAAACACCATATATTTT.

V is TRBV25-1 and J is TRBJ2-3, with D perhaps given as TRBD1 or TRBD2 (5 bases each). This CDR3 has 17 residues. The V gene lost 1 base and the J gene lost 3 bases, with 17 bases spanning the gap. The germline V gene encodes CDR1 MGHDK and CDR2 SYGVNS. The CDR3 nucleotides read TGTGCCAGCAGTGAATGGGGCAGCGGTCCCAAAACAGATACGCAGTATTTT. Amino acids: CASSEWGSGPKTDTQYF.

This chain links TRBV7-8 with TRBJ2-7, with D maybe TRBD1 (6 bases). V was clipped by 8 bases and J by 4 bases, with 15 bases between them. Germline CDR1 and CDR2: SGHVS and FQNEAQ. This CDR3 region has 13 residues. Written as DNA, the CDR3 is TGTGCCAGCCTGGACAGCTGGAGTTACGAGCAGTACTTC. As protein: CASLDSWSYEQYF.

The CDR3 protein is CASSDSDREPDTQYF. The CDR3 DNA reads as TGTGCCAGCAGTGACTCGGACAGGGAGCCAGATACGCAGTATTTT. V and J are TRBV6-4 and TRBJ2-3; TRBD1 agrees at 8 bases. The CDR3 is made up of 15 amino acids. V dropped 0 bases and J dropped 4; count of bases not matched to a gene: 3. Germline CDR1 reads MRHNA; CDR2 reads SNTAGT.

The chain uses TRBV7-2 and TRBJ1-5, with D hard to call. From germline, CDR1 is SGHTA and CDR2 FQGNSA. There are 14 residues in the CDR3. The V gene lost 5 bases and the J gene lost 5 bases, with 13 bases spanning the gap. The CDR3 reads CASSPSVIDQPQHF. CDR3 nucleotide sequence: TGTGCCAGCAGCCCCAGTGTAATCGATCAGCCCCAGCATTTT.

Here the CDR3 reads CASSPGLAGPTDTQYF. The CDR3 bases are TGTGCCAGCAGTCCGGGACTAGCGGGACCGACAGATACGCAGTATTTT. The rearrangement joins TRBV6-4 to TRBJ2-3, with TRBD2 identical over 13 bases. J was trimmed by 3 bases and V by 5 bases; bases with no gene match: 5. The CDR3 is made up of 16 amino acids. The germline V gene encodes CDR1 MRHNA and CDR2 SNTAGT.

This chain links TRBV29-1 with TRBJ2-7, with 7 bases lining up with TRBD1. Germline CDR1 and CDR2: SQVTM and ANQGSEA. The CDR3 is 13 amino acids. V shed 3 bases, J shed 6 bases, and the junction held 8 bases outside the gene matches. In DNA, the CDR3 is TGCAGCGTTGACCTCCCCCCAGGGGGCGAGCAGTACTTC. Encoded protein: CSVDLPPGGEQYF.

The CDR3 DNA is TGCGCCAGCAGCTCCCCCGGGAACTTTAACGGGGAGCTGTTTTTT. Translated, it gives CASSSPGNFNGELFF. The chain carries TRBV5-1 and TRBJ2-2, with a weak D call TRBD2 (5 bases). The CDR3 has 15 residues. CDR1 is SGHRS, CDR2 YFSETQ, per germline. V was clipped by 3 bases and J by 7 bases, with 16 bases between them.

The chain is built from TRBV7-3 and TRBJ2-1; TRBD2 matches at 7 bases. After removal of 5 bases from V and 2 bases from J, the junction contained 9 bases not matched to a gene. CDR1 is SGHTA and CDR2 is FQGTGA in the germline V gene. The CDR3 has 16 amino acids. The CDR3 spells CASSPFSGAAYNEQFF. CDR3 DNA: TGTGCCAGCAGCCCCTTCAGCGGGGCTGCCTACAATGAGCAGTTCTTC.

This clone has only a few counts. The chain recombines TRBV5-8 with TRBJ2-1; 12 bases map to TRBD1. Germline V CDR1 and CDR2: SGHTS, YDEGEE. The length of the CDR3 is 15 residues. Germline trimming cut 3 bases from V and 8 bases from J; bases unmatched to any gene: 6. CDR3 coding DNA: TGTGCCAGCAGCTCCGGGACAGGGGGCTTGGATGAGCAGTTCTTC. Its translation is CASSSGTGGLDEQFF.

V usage is TRBV28 and J usage is TRBJ1-5; no clear D gene. Germline CDR1 MDHEN, CDR2 SYDVKM. Trimming pared 6 bases from V and 0 bases from J, leaving 3 bases between. CDR3 length: 12 amino acids. The CDR3 protein is CASRDSNQPQHF. The CDR3 DNA is TGTGCCAGCAGGGATAGCAATCAGCCCCAGCATTTT.

V and J are TRBV9 and TRBJ2-3, with 9 bases matching TRBD2. Germline CDR1 and CDR2: SGDLS and YYNGEE. The CDR3 spans 17 residues. V was pared by 0 bases and J by 4 bases, with 9 bases of the junction left unmatched. The CDR3 spells CASSVVGSGRGSDTQYF. The CDR3 DNA reads TGTGCCAGCAGCGTAGTCGGTAGCGGGAGAGGGTCAGATACGCAGTATTTT.

The J gene is TRBJ1-5, the V gene TRBV6-1; no clear D gene. V shed 5 bases and J shed 0 bases, with 8 bases lying between them. Germline values: CDR1 MNHNS, CDR2 SASEGT. The CDR3 is 14 residues long. CDR3 DNA: TGTGCCAGCAGTACACACCGTAGCAATCAGCCCCAGCATTTT. This encodes CASSTHRSNQPQHF.

The V and J genes are TRBV7-9 and TRBJ2-5, with D possibly TRBD1 on 5 matching bases. In germline, CDR1 is SEHNR, CDR2 FQNEAQ (reference sequence). CDR3 length: 14 residues. The V end lost 0 bases, the J end lost 4 bases, and 9 bases lay between the germline ends. CDR3 protein: CASSLAAGPETQYF. The CDR3 bases are TGTGCCAGCAGCTTAGCGGCAGGGCCAGAGACCCAGTACTTC.

Points on this clone: The same CDR3 also results from other DNA sequences found in this sample. The chain employs TRBV5-1 and TRBJ2-5, with D hard to call. The CDR3 is 13 residues long. V was trimmed by 1 base and J by 3 bases, leaving 7 bases between them. Germline V gives CDR1 SGHRS, CDR2 YFSETQ. The CDR3 loop is CASSLIGKETQYF. The CDR3 bases are TGCGCCAGCAGCTTGATAGGGAAAGAGACCCAGTACTTC.

The sample holds a few counts of this clone. The chain carries TRBV6-4 and TRBJ2-2, with 7 nucleotides matching TRBD1. Trimming at V came to 3 bases and at J to 7 bases, leaving 5 bases not matched to a gene. The germline V gene has CDR1 MRHNA and CDR2 SNTAGT. The CDR3 sequence is 14 residues long. This CDR3 is CASSETGSGGELFF. The CDR3 DNA reads TGTGCCAGCAGTGAGACAGGGAGTGGCGGGGAGCTGTTTTTT.

The chain has TRBV7-9 and TRBJ2-7; TRBD2 matches at 12 bases. The CDR3 is 16 residues long. V lost 2 bases to trimming and J lost 2 bases; unmatched junction nucleotides: 4. Germline CDR1 SEHNR, CDR2 FQNEAQ (reference sequence). CDR3 nucleotide sequence: TGTGCCAGCAGCTTACGACTAGCGGGAGCGACCTACGAGCAGTACTTC. Amino acids: CASSLRLAGATYEQYF.

The genes are TRBV7-9 and TRBJ1-1, with D unclear. CDR1 and CDR2 from the germline V gene are SEHNR and FQNEAQ (reference sequence). The V and J ends lost 4 bases and 6 bases respectively, with 6 bases between them. The CDR3 is 11 amino acids. As DNA, the CDR3 is TGTGCCAGCAGCTCCGTACCTGAAGCTTTCTTT. Its translation: CASSSVPEAFF.

The chain carries TRBV28 and TRBJ1-5, with a weak D call TRBD1 (6 bases). This CDR3 comprises 16 residues. Trimming cost V 3 bases and J 1 base, with 13 bases left between them. The germline gives CDR1 MDHEN, CDR2 SYDVKM. The chain's CDR3 is CASSFVGQRSNQPQHF. The DNA of the CDR3 is TGTGCCAGCAGTTTTGTTGGACAGAGAAGCAATCAGCCCCAGCATTTT.

V and J are TRBV30 and TRBJ2-2; D may be TRBD1 (8 bases). Germline-derived CDR1 and CDR2 are GTSNPN and SVGIG (reference sequence). Trimming took off 2 bases at V and 5 bases at J, with 15 bases between the two ends. The length of the CDR3 is 15 residues. CDR3 region: CAWSYNRGGTGELFF. In DNA form, the CDR3 reads TGTGCCTGGAGTTACAACAGGGGGGGGACCGGGGAGCTGTTTTTT.

V gene TRBV9 combines with J gene TRBJ2-2; D is ambiguous. V was trimmed by 3 bases and J by 6 bases, leaving 3 bases between them. This CDR3 contains 11 residues. The germline V gene encodes CDR1 SGDLS and CDR2 YYNGEE. In nucleotides, the CDR3 is TGTGCCAGCAGCGCGGCCGGGGAGCTGTTTTTT. Translation gives CASSAAGELFF.

This clone was seen only once. The gene calls are TRBV28 and TRBJ1-2; no clear D gene. Per the germline V gene, CDR1 is MDHEN and CDR2 is SYDVKM. The CDR3 extends over 15 amino acids. The V end lost 6 bases, the J end lost 4 bases, and 18 bases lay between the germline ends. This CDR3 reads CASSLLTPEGYGYTF. CDR3 nucleotide sequence: TGTGCCAGCAGCCTCCTGACTCCGGAGGGCTATGGCTACACCTTC.

The CDR3 loop reads CASSHRVGGPTDTQYF. The DNA of the CDR3 is TGCGCCAGCAGCCACCGCGTTGGCGGACCCACAGATACGCAGTATTTT. The rearrangement uses TRBV4-3 and TRBJ2-3; D gene unclear. Germline V CDR1 and CDR2: LGHNA, YSLEER. The CDR3 runs to 16 residues. V gave up 3 bases and J gave up 2 bases, with 15 bases separating them.

The DNA of the CDR3 is TGCGCCAGCAGCGTGACTAGCGACGAGCAGTACTTC. As protein: CASSVTSDEQYF. The gene calls are TRBV5-1 and TRBJ2-7; 8 bases align to TRBD2. The CDR3 is 12 residues long. CDR1 is SGHRS, CDR2 YFSETQ, per germline. The trim removed 4 bases at V and 5 bases at J, leaving 2 bases unmatched. Drawing the rest from reference TRBV5-1 and TRBJ2-7, the complete variable domain is KAGVTQTPRYLIKTRGQQVTLSCSPISGHRSVSWYQQTPGQGLQFLFEYFSETQRNKGNFPGRFSGRQFSNSRSEMNVSTLELGDSALYLCASSVTSDEQYFGPGTRLTVT.

V is TRBV4-2 and J is TRBJ2-7; D could derive from TRBD1 or TRBD2 (5 bases each). This CDR3 has 16 amino acids. Trimming pared 0 bases from V and 2 bases from J, leaving 14 bases between. Germline V gene data show CDR1 as LGHNA and CDR2 as YNFKEQ. In nucleotides, the CDR3 is TGTGCCAGCAGCCAAGAAGGGGACGGGCAGACCTACGAGCAGTACTTC. Protein sequence: CASSQEGDGQTYEQYF.

The chain carries TRBV4-3 and TRBJ2-2; a weak D match, TRBD2 (6 bases). Looked up from germline, CDR1 is LGHNA and CDR2 is YSLEER. Deletions cut 1 base from V and 4 bases from J, with 10 bases between. CDR3 length: 15 amino acids. The CDR3 nucleotides are TGCGCCAGCAGCCAAGGGGACTTAACCACCGGGGAGCTGTTTTTT. Protein: CASSQGDLTTGELFF.

The rearrangement joins TRBV6-5 to TRBJ2-5, with D perhaps TRBD1 or TRBD2 (5 bases each). This CDR3 has 12 amino acids. CDR1 and CDR2 (germline): MNHEY, SVGAGI. Trimming cost V 5 bases and J 5 bases, with 9 bases left between them. The CDR3 region is CASSNRRETQYF. CDR3 bases: TGTGCCAGCAGTAACAGGAGGGAGACCCAGTACTTC.

The V and J genes are TRBV20-1 and TRBJ2-3; unclear D gene. The V and J ends lost 5 bases and 0 bases respectively, with 3 bases between them. Germline V lookup: CDR1 DFQATT, CDR2 SNEGSKA (reference sequence). There are 11 residues in the CDR3. This CDR3 reads CSAESTDTQYF. The CDR3 bases are TGCAGTGCTGAGAGCACAGATACGCAGTATTTT.